In this sample, the clone carrying this T cell receptor (beta chain) turned up once. Antigen specificity is unknown. Germline V gene lookup returns CDR1 SGHVS and CDR2 FQNEAQ. This CDR3 comprises 16 residues. Trimming took 2 bases from V and 0 from J, leaving 11 bases between them. Here immunoSEQ multiplex PCR was the method, and the copy in TCRdb shows in-frame clones only, minus some. The sample includes about 66,000 clones, about 83% of them seen just once. The data originate from a study of radiotherapy plus CTLA-4 blockade in lung cancer. Study results and limitations: Subsequent to radiotherapy plus ipilimumab, tumor-derived TCR clones underwent expansion in blood.

Those with chemo-refractory metastatic non-small-cell lung cancer were treated with focal radiation combined with CTLA-4 blockade using ipilimumab. Sequenced material: peripheral blood, taken from a patient treated with radiotherapy plus ipilimumab. The clonotype comes from a human donor with non-small cell lung cancer who had a partial response to radiotherapy plus ipilimumab. This chain uses TRBV7-8 with TRBJ2-1, with no clear D. CDR3 loop: CASSLFGGDSYNEQFF. The CDR3 DNA is TGTGCCAGCAGCTTATTCGGCGGCGACTCCTACAATGAGCAGTTCTTC.